This is a list of T cell receptor beta chains from one sample in a study of radiation and T cells in renal cell carcinoma. Clones were read by immunoSEQ multiplex PCR, and TCRdb kept only the in-frame ones, dropping some. The sample records 150,000 or so clones, nearly 90% being singletons. The sample in question was blood, obtained from a patient whose treatment included radiotherapy and nephrectomy. These receptors were collected from a woman between 45 and 65 years old with renal cell carcinoma. Both conserved end residues are part of each CDR3. Clone size, where shown, is once, few, many, or a class for clones that have expanded.

J gene: TRBJ1-1
clone size: few
V gene: TRBV15
CDR3 protein: CATSRGTGYAEAFF

J gene: TRBJ2-3
clone size: .
V gene: TRBV5-1
CDR3 protein: CASSSTLDTQYF

J gene: TRBJ1-1
clone size: .
V gene: TRBV5-4
CDR3 protein: CASSSPSDTEAFF

J gene: TRBJ2-1
clone size: .
V gene: TRBV5-1
CDR3 protein: CASSYGTPGPYNEQFF

J gene: TRBJ2-1
clone size: .
V gene: TRBV10-1
CDR3 protein: CASSKTSGVGNEQFF

J gene: TRBJ1-5
clone size: once
V gene: TRBV7-2
CDR3 protein: CASSLGDRVNQPQHF

J gene: TRBJ1-3
clone size: .
V gene: TRBV4-2
CDR3 protein: CASSQVWGTGNTIYF

J gene: TRBJ1-2
clone size: .
V gene: TRBV4-1
CDR3 protein: CASSRASEQGRGYTF

J gene: TRBJ1-1
clone size: once
V gene: TRBV11-2
CDR3 protein: CASSPRRGNTEAFF

J gene: TRBJ2-7
clone size: .
V gene: TRBV7-9
CDR3 protein: CASSSTGYEQYF

J gene: TRBJ1-2
clone size: once
V gene: TRBV10-3
CDR3 protein: CAIRGTGGGYTF

J gene: TRBJ2-5
clone size: .
V gene: TRBV30
CDR3 protein: CAWRASGVHQETQYF

J gene: TRBJ1-1
clone size: .
V gene: TRBV13
CDR3 protein: CASSVRAGNTEAFF

J gene: TRBJ1-4
clone size: .
V gene: TRBV18
CDR3 protein: CASSPQGTNEKLFF

J gene: TRBJ1-3
clone size: .
V gene: TRBV6-5
CDR3 protein: CASTSTAPSGNTIYF

J gene: TRBJ2-5
clone size: .
V gene: TRBV7-8
CDR3 protein: CASSLSLAEETQYF

J gene: TRBJ2-7
clone size: .
V gene: TRBV10-2
CDR3 protein: CASSESVVYF